Listed below are T cell receptor beta chains from one sample, sequenced in a study of naive and memory T cell subsets. TCRdb re-called the UMI-ligation and nested PCR reads through MiXCR, storing one row per CDR3 protein. The sample carries 89,000 or so distinct CDR3 sequences, over 10% recorded once. Source material: central memory CD4+ T cells from blood. All receptors come from a human donor in good health. Both conserved end residues are part of each CDR3. The D gene is left open where the match is weak. Some rows have no size entry. The others give once, few or many, or a class for an expanded clone.

V: TRBV7-2
D: TRBD1
size: .
J: TRBJ1-5
DNA: TGTGCCAGCAGCCACACAGGGGGTTATAGCAATCAGCCCCAGCATTTT
CDR3: CASSHTGGYSNQPQHF

V: TRBV7-2
D: TRBD1
size: .
J: TRBJ1-5
DNA: TGTGCCAGCAGCCTTCCGGGACAGCTTGATCAGCCCCAGCATTTT
CDR3: CASSLPGQLDQPQHF

V: TRBV20-1
D: .
size: .
J: TRBJ2-5
DNA: TGCAGTGCTAGAGATCCCCAGAGAGAGACCCAGTACTTC
CDR3: CSARDPQRETQYF

V: TRBV5-1
D: .
size: few
J: TRBJ1-6
DNA: TGCGCCAGCAGCTCTGCGTTGGATAATTCACCCCTCCACTTT
CDR3: CASSSALDNSPLHF

V: TRBV18
D: .
size: few
J: TRBJ1-2
DNA: TGTGCCAGCTCACCACGTTATGGGGATGGCTACACCTTC
CDR3: CASSPRYGDGYTF

V: TRBV29-1
D: .
size: .
J: TRBJ1-1
DNA: TGCAGCGTTGAGAGACAGTGGGACACTGAAGCTTTCTTT
CDR3: CSVERQWDTEAFF

V: TRBV6-2/TRBV6-3
D: TRBD2
size: few
J: TRBJ2-7
DNA: TGTGCCAGCAGCTCCACTAGCGGGAGGATCAAGTACGAGCAGTACTTC
CDR3: CASSSTSGRIKYEQYF

V: TRBV29-1
D: .
size: .
J: TRBJ2-7
DNA: TGCAGCGTTGGAGACAGTGCCTACGAGCAGTACTTC
CDR3: CSVGDSAYEQYF

V: TRBV29-1
D: .
size: .
J: TRBJ2-1
DNA: TGCAGCTCAGACGGGGGTGTGGATGAGCAGTTCTTC
CDR3: CSSDGGVDEQFF

V: TRBV5-1
D: TRBD1
size: .
J: TRBJ2-5
DNA: TGCGCCAGCAGCTTAACAGGGGGATCAGAGACCCAGTACTTC
CDR3: CASSLTGGSETQYF

V: TRBV10-1
D: .
size: .
J: TRBJ2-2
DNA: TGCGCCAGCAGTGGACAGAAGAACACCGGGGAGCTGTTTTTT
CDR3: CASSGQKNTGELFF

V: TRBV6-2/TRBV6-3
D: .
size: .
J: TRBJ2-1
DNA: TGTGCCAGCAGCTGGACGAACAATGAGCAGTTCTTC
CDR3: CASSWTNNEQFF

V: TRBV5-4
D: TRBD2
size: many
J: TRBJ2-3
DNA: TGTGCCAGCAGCAAAGCCCTAGCGGGGGCCCCAGATACGCAGTATTTT
CDR3: CASSKALAGAPDTQYF

V: TRBV11-2
D: .
size: .
J: TRBJ1-2
DNA: TGTGCCAGCAGCTTAGGGGTAGGGTCTCGCTATGGCTACACCTTC
CDR3: CASSLGVGSRYGYTF

V: TRBV7-2
D: TRBD1
size: few
J: TRBJ2-4
DNA: TGTGCCAGCAGCTTAGGACAGGGGGCTTGTGGTGGCATTCAGTACTTC
CDR3: CASSLGQGACGGIQYF

V: TRBV29-1
D: .
size: many
J: TRBJ2-6
DNA: TGCAGCGCAAACCTCGGCAGCTCTGGGGCCAACGTCCTGACTTTC
CDR3: CSANLGSSGANVLTF

V: TRBV20-1
D: TRBD1
size: .
J: TRBJ1-5
DNA: TGCAGTGCCACTCGGGGACAGGGTAATCAGCCCCAGCATTTT
CDR3: CSATRGQGNQPQHF

V: TRBV10-3
D: TRBD1
size: many
J: TRBJ1-6
DNA: TGTGCCATCAAACAGGGGACTACAACCTATAATTCACCCCTCCACTTT
CDR3: CAIKQGTTTYNSPLHF

V: TRBV5-6
D: .
size: few
J: TRBJ2-1
DNA: TGTGCCAGCAGCTTGGTGGGGACTCCAAGAGGCAATGAGCAGTTCTTC
CDR3: CASSLVGTPRGNEQFF

V: TRBV18
D: .
size: .
J: TRBJ1-4
DNA: TGTGCCAGCTCACCAGGACAGCTCAGATCAACTAATGAAAAACTGTTTTTT
CDR3: CASSPGQLRSTNEKLFF

V: TRBV11-2
D: .
size: .
J: TRBJ2-7
DNA: TGTGCCAGCAGCTTATTCCCCGGGACGTTACTTTACGAGCAGTACTTC
CDR3: CASSLFPGTLLYEQYF

V: TRBV27
D: TRBD1
size: few
J: TRBJ1-6
DNA: TGTGCCAGCAGTCGCCGACAGGGGTTCGATTCACCCCTCCACTTT
CDR3: CASSRRQGFDSPLHF

V: TRBV10-1
D: .
size: few
J: TRBJ2-5
DNA: TGCGCCAGCAGTGGACAGTACCAAGAGACCCAGTACTTC
CDR3: CASSGQYQETQYF

V: TRBV21-1
D: .
size: .
J: TRBJ2-4
DNA: TGTGCCAGCACCCCGACAGGGAGGATGGCCAAAAACATTCAGTACTTC
CDR3: CASTPTGRMAKNIQYF

V: TRBV2
D: .
size: few
J: TRBJ2-5
DNA: TGTGCCAGCAGTGAAAAGTTGGACAGATTCGTGCAGACCCAGTACTTC
CDR3: CASSEKLDRFVQTQYF

V: TRBV10-3
D: TRBD2
size: many
J: TRBJ2-1
DNA: TGTGCCACCCATAGCGGGAGGGCCCACAATGAGCAGTTCTTC
CDR3: CATHSGRAHNEQFF

V: TRBV6-1
D: .
size: .
J: TRBJ2-7
DNA: TGTGCCAGCAGTGATCCTTCTAGACCCTACGAGCAGTACTTC
CDR3: CASSDPSRPYEQYF

V: TRBV10-3
D: .
size: once
J: TRBJ1-1
DNA: TGTGCCACAGAAAGACAGTCGAACACTGAAGCTTTCTTT
CDR3: CATERQSNTEAFF

V: TRBV9
D: .
size: few
J: TRBJ2-7
DNA: TGTGCCAGCAGCGTAGAGTATTCGAGCGAGCAGTACTTC
CDR3: CASSVEYSSEQYF

V: TRBV4-2
D: .
size: .
J: TRBJ2-5
DNA: TGTGCCAGCAGCCAAGATTTAACAGGGCTGGCCCCGGCCCAGTACTTC
CDR3: CASSQDLTGLAPAQYF

V: TRBV2
D: TRBD1
size: .
J: TRBJ2-7
DNA: TGTGCCAGCAGTAAACAGGGGGCCACCTCCTACGAGCAGTACTTC
CDR3: CASSKQGATSYEQYF

V: TRBV28
D: TRBD2
size: .
J: TRBJ2-7
DNA: TGTGCCAGCAGTTTGGGGACTAACTACGAGCAGTACTTC
CDR3: CASSLGTNYEQYF

V: TRBV2
D: .
size: .
J: TRBJ2-1
DNA: TGTGCCAGCAGTGAGGGGGGATACAATGAGCAGTTCTTC
CDR3: CASSEGGYNEQFF

V: TRBV7-2
D: .
size: .
J: TRBJ2-1
DNA: TGTGCCAGCAGCTTAGCGGGAAGAAGCAATGAGCAGTTCTTC
CDR3: CASSLAGRSNEQFF

V: TRBV7-3
D: .
size: few
J: TRBJ2-5
DNA: TGTGCCAGCAGCTCTTCCTCGGGGTTCCGAGAGACCCAGTACTTC
CDR3: CASSSSSGFRETQYF

V: TRBV5-1
D: .
size: few
J: TRBJ2-1
DNA: TGCGCCAGCAGCGGAATAGGCGGAGGGAGGAACAATGAGCAGTTCTTC
CDR3: CASSGIGGGRNNEQFF

V: TRBV28
D: .
size: many
J: TRBJ1-1
DNA: TGTGCCACCCTCGTCAGTAACACTGAAGCTTTCTTT
CDR3: CATLVSNTEAFF